This T cell receptor (beta chain) was retrieved from a study of blood T cell repertoires in COVID-19. The wider study: The study drew acute and convalescent COVID-19 samples from the United States, Italy and Spain.

Only in-frame clones appear in the TCRdb table, and some are missing; sequencing was by immunoSEQ multiplex PCR. The repertoire holds about 150,000 clones, around 79% seen once, with under 2% in the top ten. The germline CDR1 and CDR2 sequences are LNHDA and SQIVND (reference sequence). CDR3 length: 13 residues. V lost 4 bases, J lost 9 bases, and 13 bases lay in between. The sequence came from a man at least 80 years old with acute or convalescent COVID-19. The source material was peripheral blood. V and J are TRBV19 and TRBJ1-5, with D uncertain. In nucleotides, the CDR3 is TGTGCCAGTAGTAAGAGAGTGAATGGGCCCCAGCATTTT. Its translation is CASSKRVNGPQHF.